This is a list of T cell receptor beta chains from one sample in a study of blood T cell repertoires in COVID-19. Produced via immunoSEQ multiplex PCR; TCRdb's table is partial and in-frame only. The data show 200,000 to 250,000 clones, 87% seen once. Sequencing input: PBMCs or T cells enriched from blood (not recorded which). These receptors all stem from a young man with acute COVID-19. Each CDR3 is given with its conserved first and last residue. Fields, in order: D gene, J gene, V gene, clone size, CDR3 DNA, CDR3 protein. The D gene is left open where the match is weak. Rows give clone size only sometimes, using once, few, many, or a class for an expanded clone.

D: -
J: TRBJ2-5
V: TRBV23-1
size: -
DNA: TGCGCCAGCAGTCATGGGCTTAAAACAGGCAACCCGGCACTGGAGACCCAGTACTTC
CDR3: CASSHGLKTGNPALETQYF

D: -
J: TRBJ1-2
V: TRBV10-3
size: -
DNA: TGTGCCATCGGCCAGGTTGAGAGGGATGGCTACACCTTC
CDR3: CAIGQVERDGYTF

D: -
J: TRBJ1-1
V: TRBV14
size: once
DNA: TGTGCCAGCAGCTCCAGGTTTGAAGCTTTCTTT
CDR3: CASSSRFEAFF

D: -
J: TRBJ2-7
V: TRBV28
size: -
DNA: TGTGCCAGCAGACTCCAGCAGGGGCCAACCTACGAGCAGTACTTC
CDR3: CASRLQQGPTYEQYF

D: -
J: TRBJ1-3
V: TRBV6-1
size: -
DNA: TGTGCCAGCAGTGAAGAATTGTACTCTGGAAACACCATATATTTT
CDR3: CASSEELYSGNTIYF

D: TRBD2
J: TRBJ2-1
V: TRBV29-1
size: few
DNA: TGCAGCGTGCCCGGGGGGGCCGGAGGCTACCCCGACTACAATGAGCAGTTCTTC
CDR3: CSVPGGAGGYPDYNEQFF

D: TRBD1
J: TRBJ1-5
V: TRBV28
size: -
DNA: TGTGCCGCCGCCCCCCAGGGGGCGGGCAATCAGCCCCAGCATTTT
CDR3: CAAAPQGAGNQPQHF

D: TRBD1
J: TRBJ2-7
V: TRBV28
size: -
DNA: TGTGCCAGCAGTCTGGGACAGGCGAGCTCCTACGAGCAGTACTTC
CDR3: CASSLGQASSYEQYF

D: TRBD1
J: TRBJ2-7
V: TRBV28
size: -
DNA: TGTGCCAGCACCCAGGGACAGGGTTTTTCCGAGCAGTACTTC
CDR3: CASTQGQGFSEQYF

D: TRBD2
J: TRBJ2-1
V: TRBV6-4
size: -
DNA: TGTGCCAGCAGTGACCCTGGGAGGGGCGATGAGCAGTTCTTC
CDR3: CASSDPGRGDEQFF

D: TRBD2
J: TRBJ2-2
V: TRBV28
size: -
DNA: TGTGCCAGCGGGGAGGGGCCGAACACCGGGGAGCTGTTTTTT
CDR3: CASGEGPNTGELFF

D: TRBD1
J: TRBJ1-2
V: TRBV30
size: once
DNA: TGTGCCTCTACGGGACAGGGTAACTATGGCTACACCTTC
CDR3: CASTGQGNYGYTF

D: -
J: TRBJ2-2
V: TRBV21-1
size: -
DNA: TGTGCCAGCAGCAATGGGACTACGGACTGGAGGAACACCGGGGAGCTGTTTTTT
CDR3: CASSNGTTDWRNTGELFF

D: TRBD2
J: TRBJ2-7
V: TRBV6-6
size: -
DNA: TGTGCCACCCTCCCCGGGGCTAGCGGTACCTACGAGCAGTACTTC
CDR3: CATLPGASGTYEQYF

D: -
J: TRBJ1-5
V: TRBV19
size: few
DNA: TGTGCCAGTAGACTACAGGGAGATAGCAATCAGCCCCAGCATTTT
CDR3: CASRLQGDSNQPQHF

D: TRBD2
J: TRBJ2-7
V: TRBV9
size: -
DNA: TGTGCCAGCAGCGTAGAGGGAGCGGGAGACTACGAGCAGTACTTC
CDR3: CASSVEGAGDYEQYF

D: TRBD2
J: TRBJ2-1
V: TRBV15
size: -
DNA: TGTGCCACCAGCAGCCAGACTAGCGGATACAATGAGCAGTTCTTC
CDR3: CATSSQTSGYNEQFF